These T cell receptor beta chains were read from a single sample in a study of T-cell reconstitution after alpha-beta-depleted transplantation in children. TCRdb processed the PCR reads anew with MiXCR; each CDR3 protein has one entry. The sample records about 900,000 distinct CDR3 sequences, around 30% being singletons. Sample: PBMCs, mostly from graft donor cells, taken 360 days after TCRalphabeta/CD19-depleted stem cell transplant. The receptors originated from a boy under two years old who had a stem cell transplant for SCID, so the T cells may come from the graft donor. CDR3s include the opening cysteine and the closing phenylalanine or tryptophan. The order of the fields is clone size, V gene, D gene, J gene, CDR3 DNA, CDR3 protein. D genes are given only for firm matches. Size is stated for part of the rows, as once, few or many counts, or as a class when the clone is expanded.

abundance: -
v_gene: TRBV12-3/TRBV12-4
d_gene: -
j_gene: TRBJ2-7
CDR3nt: TGTGCCAGCAGTCCCCCGTGGACGGACCCCTACGAGCAGTACTTC
CDR3aa: CASSPPWTDPYEQYF

abundance: few
v_gene: TRBV12-3/TRBV12-4
d_gene: -
j_gene: TRBJ2-7
CDR3nt: TGTGCCAGCAGTTTTACACAGGGAGTATACGAGCAGTACTTC
CDR3aa: CASSFTQGVYEQYF

abundance: few
v_gene: TRBV5-1
d_gene: -
j_gene: TRBJ1-6
CDR3nt: TGCGCCAGCAGCTTTATAGACGGAAATAATTCACCCCTCCACTTT
CDR3aa: CASSFIDGNNSPLHF

abundance: -
v_gene: TRBV3-1
d_gene: -
j_gene: TRBJ2-5
CDR3nt: TGTGCCAGCAGCCTGTGGAACACCTCGGGCCTACAAGAGACCCAGTACTTC
CDR3aa: CASSLWNTSGLQETQYF

abundance: -
v_gene: TRBV12-3/TRBV12-4
d_gene: -
j_gene: TRBJ1-5
CDR3nt: TGTGCCAGCAGTTCAGGGACCGCCCGGGGGCCCCAGCATTTT
CDR3aa: CASSSGTARGPQHF

abundance: -
v_gene: TRBV20-1
d_gene: TRBD1
j_gene: TRBJ2-2
CDR3nt: TGCAGTGCTAGAGAGCAGCCGGGACAGGGGGCTGCCGGGGAGCTGTTTTTT
CDR3aa: CSAREQPGQGAAGELFF

abundance: few
v_gene: TRBV29-1
d_gene: -
j_gene: TRBJ2-5
CDR3nt: TGCAGCGTTGATCACCCGGGACGGCATGAAGAGACCCAGTACTTC
CDR3aa: CSVDHPGRHEETQYF

abundance: few
v_gene: TRBV27
d_gene: -
j_gene: TRBJ2-7
CDR3nt: TGTGCCAGCAGTCGACCCCCATACGAGCAGTACTTC
CDR3aa: CASSRPPYEQYF

abundance: -
v_gene: TRBV28
d_gene: TRBD2
j_gene: TRBJ2-3
CDR3nt: TGTGCCAGCAGTCGGAAGCGGGGGAGCACAGATACGCAGTATTTT
CDR3aa: CASSRKRGSTDTQYF

abundance: -
v_gene: TRBV30
d_gene: -
j_gene: TRBJ1-6
CDR3nt: TGTGCCTGGATGTCACCCAGGGCAGGAGGTTCTTCACCCCTCCACTTT
CDR3aa: CAWMSPRAGGSSPLHF

abundance: few
v_gene: TRBV6-2/TRBV6-3
d_gene: TRBD1
j_gene: TRBJ2-7
CDR3nt: TGTGCCAGCAGGCGGACAGGGGCTAGCTTGGAGCAGTACTTC
CDR3aa: CASRRTGASLEQYF

abundance: -
v_gene: TRBV12-3/TRBV12-4
d_gene: TRBD2
j_gene: TRBJ2-5
CDR3nt: TGTGCCAGCAGTTTGGGTTCAGCGGGGGAAGAGACCCAGTACTTC
CDR3aa: CASSLGSAGEETQYF

abundance: -
v_gene: TRBV5-1
d_gene: -
j_gene: TRBJ2-5
CDR3nt: TGCGCCAGCAGCTTGGAGCTGCTTCAAGAGACCCAGTACTTC
CDR3aa: CASSLELLQETQYF

abundance: -
v_gene: TRBV27
d_gene: TRBD1
j_gene: TRBJ1-5
CDR3nt: TGTGCCAGCAGGCCGGGACAGGGACACGGTCAGCCCCAGCATTTT
CDR3aa: CASRPGQGHGQPQHF

abundance: -
v_gene: TRBV10-3
d_gene: -
j_gene: TRBJ1-6
CDR3nt: TGTGCCATTCGCGACAGTGGAAATAATTCACCCCTCCACTTT
CDR3aa: CAIRDSGNNSPLHF

abundance: -
v_gene: TRBV5-1
d_gene: -
j_gene: TRBJ1-1
CDR3nt: TGCGCCAGCAGGGTCGACACTGAAGCTTTCTTT
CDR3aa: CASRVDTEAFF

abundance: few
v_gene: TRBV7-6
d_gene: -
j_gene: TRBJ2-1
CDR3nt: TGTGCCAGCAGGAGTAAGAATGAGCAGTTCTTC
CDR3aa: CASRSKNEQFF

abundance: few
v_gene: TRBV5-1
d_gene: -
j_gene: TRBJ2-3
CDR3nt: TGCGCCAGCAGCTTGGCCCCGGCTCCTAGCACAGATACGCAGTATTTT
CDR3aa: CASSLAPAPSTDTQYF

abundance: -
v_gene: TRBV12-3/TRBV12-4
d_gene: -
j_gene: TRBJ2-3
CDR3nt: TGTGCCAGCACCCCGGAAGAGGGGGCAGATACGCAGTATTTT
CDR3aa: CASTPEEGADTQYF

abundance: -
v_gene: TRBV6-1
d_gene: -
j_gene: TRBJ1-1
CDR3nt: TGTGCCAGCAGTCGCAACAGGATCGGTGTGGGGACTGAAGCTTTCTTT
CDR3aa: CASSRNRIGVGTEAFF

abundance: -
v_gene: TRBV4-3
d_gene: -
j_gene: TRBJ2-7
CDR3nt: TGCGCCAGCAGCCAAGAGCCCGGATCATCCTACGAGCAGTACTTC
CDR3aa: CASSQEPGSSYEQYF

abundance: few
v_gene: TRBV27
d_gene: -
j_gene: TRBJ1-1
CDR3nt: TGTGCCAGCAGTCTGTCTGATGTGTACACTGAAGCTTTCTTT
CDR3aa: CASSLSDVYTEAFF

abundance: -
v_gene: TRBV4-3
d_gene: -
j_gene: TRBJ2-7
CDR3nt: TGCGCCAGCAGCCAAGGGTCCAGGGGTGGCTACGAGCAGTACTTC
CDR3aa: CASSQGSRGGYEQYF

abundance: -
v_gene: TRBV4-1
d_gene: -
j_gene: TRBJ1-2
CDR3nt: TGCGCCAGCAGCCGCCTCCCCGGACAGTTTGGCTACACCTTC
CDR3aa: CASSRLPGQFGYTF

abundance: -
v_gene: TRBV5-5
d_gene: -
j_gene: TRBJ2-2
CDR3nt: TGTGCCAGCAGCTTCGGGTTATGGCAGGGTCACACCGGGGAGCTGTTTTTT
CDR3aa: CASSFGLWQGHTGELFF

abundance: few
v_gene: TRBV2
d_gene: -
j_gene: TRBJ1-1
CDR3nt: TGTGCCAGCGGCGGGGGCACGAAAACTGAAGCTTTCTTT
CDR3aa: CASGGGTKTEAFF

abundance: -
v_gene: TRBV29-1
d_gene: TRBD1
j_gene: TRBJ2-7
CDR3nt: TGCAGTGCCTCAGGGGGAAGCTACTACGAGCAGTACTTC
CDR3aa: CSASGGSYYEQYF

abundance: -
v_gene: TRBV12-3/TRBV12-4
d_gene: -
j_gene: TRBJ2-1
CDR3nt: TGTGCCTGCAGGAGGGACGCCAACAATGAGCAGTTCTTC
CDR3aa: CACRRDANNEQFF

abundance: -
v_gene: TRBV19
d_gene: -
j_gene: TRBJ2-2
CDR3nt: TGTGCCAGTAGTATACAGGAAGGGCTAACCGGGGAGCTGTTTTTT
CDR3aa: CASSIQEGLTGELFF

abundance: -
v_gene: TRBV7-2
d_gene: TRBD2
j_gene: TRBJ2-2
CDR3nt: TGTGCCAGCAGCTTAGCGCGAGGCGGGGGGGCCGGAGGGGAGCTGTTTTTT
CDR3aa: CASSLARGGGAGGELFF

abundance: once
v_gene: TRBV21-1
d_gene: -
j_gene: TRBJ2-3
CDR3nt: TGTGCCAGCAGCAAAGGTGGCACAGATACGCAGTATTTT
CDR3aa: CASSKGGTDTQYF

abundance: few
v_gene: TRBV29-1
d_gene: -
j_gene: TRBJ2-3
CDR3nt: TGCAGCGTTGAAGGGCCAGGAGCGGCAGATACGCAGTATTTT
CDR3aa: CSVEGPGAADTQYF

abundance: few
v_gene: TRBV29-1
d_gene: TRBD1
j_gene: TRBJ1-1
CDR3nt: TGCAGCGTTGGGACAGGAGTACACGAAGCTTTCTTT
CDR3aa: CSVGTGVHEAFF

abundance: few
v_gene: TRBV7-2
d_gene: -
j_gene: TRBJ2-7
CDR3nt: TGTGCCAGCAGCTTAACATATTATGGGGAAGAGCAGTACTTC
CDR3aa: CASSLTYYGEEQYF

abundance: -
v_gene: TRBV29-1
d_gene: TRBD2
j_gene: TRBJ2-3
CDR3nt: TGCAGCGTTGAACCCCTGCGACTAGCCGAAAGCACAGATACGCAGTATTTT
CDR3aa: CSVEPLRLAESTDTQYF

abundance: -
v_gene: TRBV18
d_gene: -
j_gene: TRBJ1-1
CDR3nt: TGTGCCAGCTCCCGAGGAGGGACTTACACTGAAGCTTTCTTT
CDR3aa: CASSRGGTYTEAFF

abundance: -
v_gene: TRBV11-1
d_gene: -
j_gene: TRBJ2-7
CDR3nt: TGTGCCACCGGAGCAGGACGGAGCTCCTACGAGCAGTACTTC
CDR3aa: CATGAGRSSYEQYF

abundance: -
v_gene: TRBV7-9
d_gene: TRBD1
j_gene: TRBJ2-2
CDR3nt: TGTGCCAGCAGAAAGAGAAAGACAGGGGAGGACACCGGGGAGCTGTTTTTT
CDR3aa: CASRKRKTGEDTGELFF

abundance: few
v_gene: TRBV5-1
d_gene: TRBD2
j_gene: TRBJ2-3
CDR3nt: TGCGCCAGCAGCCGGACTAGGGACACAGATACGCAGTATTTT
CDR3aa: CASSRTRDTDTQYF

abundance: many
v_gene: TRBV7-9
d_gene: TRBD1
j_gene: TRBJ2-6
CDR3nt: TGTGCCAGCTCCGGGACAGGGGTATCTGGGGCCAACGTCCTGACTTTC
CDR3aa: CASSGTGVSGANVLTF

abundance: few
v_gene: TRBV6-1
d_gene: TRBD1
j_gene: TRBJ1-1
CDR3nt: TGTGCCAGCAGTAAACAGGGGGCCGGGACTGAAGCTTTCTTT
CDR3aa: CASSKQGAGTEAFF

abundance: -
v_gene: TRBV7-9
d_gene: -
j_gene: TRBJ2-2
CDR3nt: TGTGCCAGCAGCTTCGCCGGGACCACCGGGGAGCTGTTTTTT
CDR3aa: CASSFAGTTGELFF

abundance: few
v_gene: TRBV12-3/TRBV12-4
d_gene: -
j_gene: TRBJ2-1
CDR3nt: TGTGCCAGCAGGACGGATCTAGAGCAGTTCTTC
CDR3aa: CASRTDLEQFF

abundance: few
v_gene: TRBV28
d_gene: -
j_gene: TRBJ2-7
CDR3nt: TGTGCCAGCGGGGATAACAGGGCGCTTGACGAGCAGTACTTC
CDR3aa: CASGDNRALDEQYF

abundance: -
v_gene: TRBV20-1
d_gene: -
j_gene: TRBJ1-1
CDR3nt: TGCAGTGCTAGAGCTTACAGATACACTGAAGCTTTCTTT
CDR3aa: CSARAYRYTEAFF